This T cell receptor beta chain was obtained from a study of blood T cell repertoires in COVID-19. Overall study context: Sources were T cells, B-cell-depleted T cells, or PBMCs; the material itself was cDNA or gDNA.

In the original processing: Scientists estimated how many nucleated cells there were by amplifying reference gene primers. Profiling relied on immunoSEQ multiplex PCR, and the TCRdb table lists in-frame clones only, not all of them. Clonal size and the V and J genes are those of that table, whereas D and trimming came from the DNA. This table holds a few hundred thousand clones, approximately 86% found once. The germline V gene has CDR1 SGDLS and CDR2 YYNGEE. Trimming removed 3 bases from V and 4 bases from J, with 8 bases in between. The CDR3 totals 13 residues. The receptor was isolated from a woman aged 25-40 years who had been exposed to COVID-19. Sequenced material: PBMCs or T cells enriched from blood (not recorded which). This sequence joins TRBV9 and TRBJ1-5; no clear D. CDR3 nucleotides: TGTGCCAGCAGCGAAAGCCCAAATCAGCCCCAGCATTTT. Translated, it gives CASSESPNQPQHF. The full variable domain, completed using reference TRBV9 and TRBJ1-5, is DSGVTQTPKHLITATGQRVTLRCSPRSGDLSVYWYQQSLDQGLQFLIQYYNGEERAKGNILERFSAQQFPDLHSELNLSSLELGDSALYFCASSESPNQPQHFGDGTRLSIL.